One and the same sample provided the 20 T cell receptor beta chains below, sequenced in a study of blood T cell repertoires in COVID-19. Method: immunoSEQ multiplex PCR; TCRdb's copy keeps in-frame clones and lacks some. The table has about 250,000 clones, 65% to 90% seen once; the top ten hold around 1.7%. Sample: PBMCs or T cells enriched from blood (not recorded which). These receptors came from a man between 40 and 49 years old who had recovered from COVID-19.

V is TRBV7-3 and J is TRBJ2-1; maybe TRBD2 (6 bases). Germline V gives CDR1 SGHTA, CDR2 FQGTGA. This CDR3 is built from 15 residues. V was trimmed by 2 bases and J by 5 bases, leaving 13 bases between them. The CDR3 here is CASSLGLAPDNEQFF. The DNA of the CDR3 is TGTGCCAGCAGCTTAGGCCTAGCGCCAGACAATGAGCAGTTCTTC. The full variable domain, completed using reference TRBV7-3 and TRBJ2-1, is GAGVSQTPSNKVTEKGKYVELRCDPISGHTALYWYRQSLGQGPEFLIYFQGTGAADDSGLPNDRFFAVRPEGSVSTLKIQRTERGDSAVYLCASSLGLAPDNEQFFGPGTRLTVL.

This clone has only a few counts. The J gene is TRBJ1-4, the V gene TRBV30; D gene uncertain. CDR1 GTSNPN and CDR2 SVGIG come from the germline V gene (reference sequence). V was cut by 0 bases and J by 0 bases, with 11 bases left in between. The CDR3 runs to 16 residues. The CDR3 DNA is TGTGCCTGGAGTGTCCAGAGAGCGCCAACTAATGAAAAACTGTTTTTT. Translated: CAWSVQRAPTNEKLFF.

CDR3 region: CASSLGSGVTDTQYF. Written as DNA, the CDR3 is TGCGCCAGCAGCTTGGGGAGCGGGGTCACAGATACGCAGTATTTT. This chain connects TRBV5-1 to TRBJ2-3; 7 nucleotides align to TRBD2. Germline trimming cut 0 bases from V and 2 bases from J; bases unmatched to any gene: 3. Germline loops: CDR1 SGHRS, CDR2 YFSETQ. CDR3 length equals 15 residues.

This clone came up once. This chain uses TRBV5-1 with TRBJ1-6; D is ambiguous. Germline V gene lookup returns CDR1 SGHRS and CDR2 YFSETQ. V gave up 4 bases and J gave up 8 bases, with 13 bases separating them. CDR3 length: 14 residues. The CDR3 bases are TGCGCCAGCAGCAGTACCGGGTATCATTCACCCCTCCACTTT. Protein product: CASSSTGYHSPLHF.

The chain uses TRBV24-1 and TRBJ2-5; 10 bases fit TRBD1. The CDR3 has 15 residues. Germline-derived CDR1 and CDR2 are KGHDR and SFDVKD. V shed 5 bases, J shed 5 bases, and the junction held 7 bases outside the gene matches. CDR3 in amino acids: CATSARDRGGETQYF. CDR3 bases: TGTGCCACCAGTGCACGGGACAGGGGAGGGGAGACCCAGTACTTC.

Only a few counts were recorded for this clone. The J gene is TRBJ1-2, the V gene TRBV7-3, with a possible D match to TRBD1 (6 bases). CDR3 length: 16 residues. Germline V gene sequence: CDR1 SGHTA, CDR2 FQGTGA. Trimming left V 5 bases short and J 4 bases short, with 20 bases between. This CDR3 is CASSPSGGGSFYGYTF. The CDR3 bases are TGTGCCAGCAGCCCCTCGGGGGGCGGATCCTTCTATGGCTACACCTTC.

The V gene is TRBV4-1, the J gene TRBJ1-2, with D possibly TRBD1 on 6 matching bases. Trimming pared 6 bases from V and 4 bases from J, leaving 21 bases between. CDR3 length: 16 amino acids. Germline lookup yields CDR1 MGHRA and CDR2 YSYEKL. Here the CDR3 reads CASRQPIGGRVYGYTF. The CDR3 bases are TGCGCCAGCAGGCAACCGATCGGGGGGCGCGTCTATGGCTACACCTTC.

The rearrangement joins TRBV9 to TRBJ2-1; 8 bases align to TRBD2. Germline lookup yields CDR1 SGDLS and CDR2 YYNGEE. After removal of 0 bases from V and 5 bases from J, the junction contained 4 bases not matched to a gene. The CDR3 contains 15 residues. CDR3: CASSVGAGAHNEQFF. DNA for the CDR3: TGTGCCAGCAGCGTAGGAGCGGGGGCCCACAATGAGCAGTTCTTC.

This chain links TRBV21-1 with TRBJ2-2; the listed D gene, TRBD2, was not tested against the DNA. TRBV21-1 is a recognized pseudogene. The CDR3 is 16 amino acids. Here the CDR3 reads CASSKEEARITGELFF. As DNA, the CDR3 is TGTGCCAGCAGCAAAGAGGAGGCCAGGATCACCGGGGAGCTGTTTTTT.

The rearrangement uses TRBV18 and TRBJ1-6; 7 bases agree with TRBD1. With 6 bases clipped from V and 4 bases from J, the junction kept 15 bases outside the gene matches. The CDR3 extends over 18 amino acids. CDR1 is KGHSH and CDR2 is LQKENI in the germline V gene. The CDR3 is CASSSDRDRGLYNSPLHF. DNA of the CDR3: TGTGCCAGCTCTTCCGACAGGGATAGGGGCCTATATAATTCACCCCTCCACTTT.

The CDR3 protein is CASSYWDRGYTEAFF. In nucleotides, the CDR3 is TGTGCCAGCAGCTACTGGGACAGGGGATACACTGAAGCTTTCTTT. The rearrangement links TRBV5-8 to TRBJ1-1, with 10 bases fitting TRBD1. The CDR3 is 15 residues long. V gave up 3 bases and J gave up 3 bases; unmatched junction bases: 5. The germline V gene encodes CDR1 SGHTS and CDR2 YDEGEE. Filled out from reference TRBV5-8 and TRBJ1-1, the complete variable domain reads EAGVTQSPTHLIKTRGQQATLRCSPISGHTSVYWYQQALGLGLQFLLWYDEGEERNRGNFPPRFSGRQFPNYSSELNVNALELEDSALYLCASSYWDRGYTEAFFGQGTRLTVV.

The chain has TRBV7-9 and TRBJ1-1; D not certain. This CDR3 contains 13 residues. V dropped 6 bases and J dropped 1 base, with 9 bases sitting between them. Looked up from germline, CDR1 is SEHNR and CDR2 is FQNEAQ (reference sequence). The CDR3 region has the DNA TGTGCCAGCAGACTGAGAACGAACACTGAAGCTTTCTTT. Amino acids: CASRLRTNTEAFF.

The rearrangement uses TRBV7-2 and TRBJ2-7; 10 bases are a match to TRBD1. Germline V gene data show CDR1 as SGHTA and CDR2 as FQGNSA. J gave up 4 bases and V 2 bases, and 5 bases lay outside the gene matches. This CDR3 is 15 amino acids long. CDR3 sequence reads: CASSLLDRGLYEQYF. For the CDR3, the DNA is TGTGCCAGCAGCTTACTCGACAGGGGGCTATACGAGCAGTACTTC. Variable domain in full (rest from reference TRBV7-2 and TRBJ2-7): GAGVSQSPSNKVTEKGKDVELRCDPISGHTALYWYRQSLGQGLEFLIYFQGNSAPDKSGLPSDRFSAERTGGSVSTLTIQRTQQEDSAVYLCASSLLDRGLYEQYFGPGTRLTVT.

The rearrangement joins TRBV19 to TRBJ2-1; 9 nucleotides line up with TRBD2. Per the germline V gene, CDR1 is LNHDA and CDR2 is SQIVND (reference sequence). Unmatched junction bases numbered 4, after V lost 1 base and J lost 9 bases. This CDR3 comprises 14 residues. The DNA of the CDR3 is TGTGCCAGTAGTATAGTAGCGGGAGAGGGTGAGCAGTTCTTC. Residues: CASSIVAGEGEQFF.

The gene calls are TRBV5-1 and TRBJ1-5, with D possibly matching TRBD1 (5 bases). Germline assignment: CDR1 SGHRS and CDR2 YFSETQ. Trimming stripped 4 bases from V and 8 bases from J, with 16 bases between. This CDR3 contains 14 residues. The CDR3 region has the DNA TGCGCCAGCAGCCTAGGGCAGGGTAAAGAGCCCCAGCATTTT. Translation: CASSLGQGKEPQHF.

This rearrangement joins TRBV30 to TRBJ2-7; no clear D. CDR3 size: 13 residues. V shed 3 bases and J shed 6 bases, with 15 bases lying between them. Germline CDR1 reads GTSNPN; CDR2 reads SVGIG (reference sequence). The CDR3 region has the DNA TGTGCCTGGAGACCTACTAACCCCAGCGAGCAGTACTTC. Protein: CAWRPTNPSEQYF.

CDR3 nucleotides: TGTGCCAGTAGTTATACAGGGAACACTGAAGCTTTCTTT. Amino acid sequence: CASSYTGNTEAFF. The V gene is TRBV19, the J gene TRBJ1-1; D perhaps matches TRBD1 (5 bases). This CDR3 is 13 amino acids long. Trimming left V 5 bases short and J 1 base short, with 8 bases between. Germline V gives CDR1 LNHDA, CDR2 SQIVND (reference sequence).

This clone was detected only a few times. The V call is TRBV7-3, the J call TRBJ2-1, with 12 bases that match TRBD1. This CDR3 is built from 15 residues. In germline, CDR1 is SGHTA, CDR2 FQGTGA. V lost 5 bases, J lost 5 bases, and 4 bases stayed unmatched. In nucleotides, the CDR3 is TGTGCCAGCAGCCCCGGGACAGGGGGCCACAATGAGCAGTTCTTC. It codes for CASSPGTGGHNEQFF. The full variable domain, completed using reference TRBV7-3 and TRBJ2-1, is GAGVSQTPSNKVTEKGKYVELRCDPISGHTALYWYRQSLGQGPEFLIYFQGTGAADDSGLPNDRFFAVRPEGSVSTLKIQRTERGDSAVYLCASSPGTGGHNEQFFGPGTRLTVL.

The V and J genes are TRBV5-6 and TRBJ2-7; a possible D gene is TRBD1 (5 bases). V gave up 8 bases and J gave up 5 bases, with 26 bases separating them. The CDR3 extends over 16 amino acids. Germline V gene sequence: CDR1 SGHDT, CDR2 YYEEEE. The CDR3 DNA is TGTGCCAGTTCCCGACAGCCCGAAATCCTTGCTCACGAGCAGTACTTC. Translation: CASSRQPEILAHEQYF.

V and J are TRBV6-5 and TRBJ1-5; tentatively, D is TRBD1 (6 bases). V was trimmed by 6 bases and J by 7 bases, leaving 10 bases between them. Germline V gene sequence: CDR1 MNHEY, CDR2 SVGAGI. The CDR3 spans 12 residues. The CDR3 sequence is CASSTGSQPQHF. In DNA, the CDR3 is TGTGCCAGCAGCACAGGGTCCCAGCCCCAGCATTTT.